This record looks at one TCR beta chain sequence and its context. The table came from immunoSEQ multiplex PCR; TCRdb's copy has only in-frame clones and leaves some out. The sample carries some 380,000 clones, 70% to 90% recorded once. This record belongs to a study of blood T cell repertoires in COVID-19. Study-wide context: Donors in the United States, Italy and Spain gave samples during acute or convalescent COVID-19.

Categorization into cohorts depended on clinical history that participants reported. Germline-derived CDR1 and CDR2 are LNHDA and SQIVND (reference sequence). This CDR3 has 14 residues. V lost 4 bases, J lost 2 bases, and 9 bases lay in between. The J gene is TRBJ1-5, the V gene TRBV19; the D is unclear. The source of this sequence is a woman between 35 and 50 years old with acute COVID-19. Sequenced: PBMCs or T cells enriched from blood (not recorded which). The CDR3 sequence is CASSNSQGNQPQHF. Here the CDR3 DNA reads TGTGCCAGTAGTAATAGTCAGGGCAATCAGCCCCAGCATTTT.